This is a list of T cell receptor beta chains from one sample in a study of OX40 agonist ivuxolimab in advanced cancers. Measured with immunoSEQ multiplex PCR; TCRdb has only the in-frame clones, and not every one. There are about 98,000 clones in the sample; around nine tenths occur only once, and about 0.82% lies in the top ten. The source was CD4+ or CD8+ T cells sorted from blood, collected in a trial of the OX40 agonist ivuxolimab. These TCRs come from an adult with an advanced solid tumor such as melanoma, head and neck, liver or kidney cancer. Each CDR3 is given with its conserved first and last residue. The D gene is left open where the match is weak. Not all rows give a size; the values are once, few, many and, for expanded clones, a class.

.	TRBV19	.	TRBJ2-1	TGTGCCAGTAGTACCCTCTCGGAGCAGTTCTTC	CASSTLSEQFF
.	TRBV7-8	TRBD2	TRBJ2-2	TGTGCCAGCCCAAAGGCTAGCGGGAGTATCGGCGGGGAGCTGTTTTTT	CASPKASGSIGGELFF
.	TRBV10-1	TRBD1	TRBJ1-1	TGCGCCAGCAGTCCTCACAGGGGAGAGAACACTGAAGCTTTCTTT	CASSPHRGENTEAFF
.	TRBV7-9	TRBD1	TRBJ2-2	TGTGCCAGCAGCTCCTGGACAGGGGTGGTCACCGGGGAGCTGTTTTTT	CASSSWTGVVTGELFF
.	TRBV7-2	TRBD1	TRBJ2-1	TGTGCCAGCAGACCCCCGAGACAGGGGTCCCACAATGAGCAGTTCTTC	CASRPPRQGSHNEQFF
.	TRBV28	.	TRBJ2-3	TGTGCCAGCTCTGGAGCCACCACCACAGATACGCAGTATTTT	CASSGATTTDTQYF
.	TRBV27	TRBD1	TRBJ1-6	TGTGCCAGCAGTCCGGGACAGTCACGATCACCCCTCCACTTT	CASSPGQSRSPLHF
few	TRBV2	.	TRBJ1-4	TGTGCCAGCAGCACAAGACGCCAACTTGGGATGAGTCTGTTTTTT	CASSTRRQLGMSLFF
.	TRBV2	TRBD2	TRBJ2-5	TGTGCCAGCAGTGAAAGTTTAGGCGGGAGAGGGGAGACCCAGTACTTC	CASSESLGGRGETQYF
.	TRBV19	.	TRBJ1-5	TGTGCCAGTAGCTCGAAACCCTCTTTAAGTCAGCCCCAGCATTTT	CASSSKPSLSQPQHF
few	TRBV29-1	TRBD1	TRBJ2-2	TGCAGCGCCCGCCGACAGGGGGAGATCGGGGAGCTGTTTTTT	CSARRQGEIGELFF
.	TRBV2	TRBD2	TRBJ2-1	TGTGCCAGCAGCGGGACTAGCGGGAGGAGCGAGCAGTTCTTC	CASSGTSGRSEQFF
.	TRBV10-2	TRBD1	TRBJ1-2	TGCGCCAGCACCCGAGGGGCGGCGACAGGGGAGGCCTATGGCTACACCTTC	CASTRGAATGEAYGYTF
.	TRBV7-9	.	TRBJ1-2	TGTGCCAGCAGCTTAGATCCGGGCTCTGAGGGGAACTATGGCTACACCTTC	CASSLDPGSEGNYGYTF
.	TRBV10-1	.	TRBJ1-4	TGCGCCAGCAGCGAGGGTGGTGAAAAACTGTTTTTT	CASSEGGEKLFF
.	TRBV7-9	.	TRBJ2-2	TGTGCCAGCAGCTTGGAGAGGACCGGGGAGCTGTTTTTT	CASSLERTGELFF
.	TRBV29-1	TRBD1	TRBJ2-1	TGCAGCGGCCGAAGGGGGCATCTTAGCAATGAGCAGTTCTTC	CSGRRGHLSNEQFF
.	TRBV5-4	TRBD1	TRBJ2-7	TGTGCCACTGCACGGGACAGGGTCTACGAGCAGTACTTC	CATARDRVYEQYF
few	TRBV27	.	TRBJ1-2	TGTGCCAGCAGACCCTTGGGGGTACCTGGCTACACCTTC	CASRPLGVPGYTF
.	TRBV5-1	.	TRBJ2-1	TGCGCCAGCGCGAAGGGAGTCGGGGATGAGCAGTTCTTC	CASAKGVGDEQFF
.	TRBV29-1	TRBD1	TRBJ2-6	TGCAGCGTTGCCCCAGGGGGATCCTTGGGGGCCAACGTCCTGACTTTC	CSVAPGGSLGANVLTF
.	TRBV6-5	.	TRBJ2-7	TGTGCCAGCAGATCTTACGGTACGGCCTACGAGCAGTACTTC	CASRSYGTAYEQYF
.	TRBV27	.	TRBJ2-2	TGTGCCAGCAGTTTAATCGGCGAGCCCGGGGAGCTGTTTTTT	CASSLIGEPGELFF
.	TRBV18	TRBD2	TRBJ2-2	TGTGCCAGCTCACCAACTAGCGGGAGGACCGGGGAGCTGTTTTTT	CASSPTSGRTGELFF
.	TRBV19	.	TRBJ2-7	TGTGCCAGTAGTATCACACCCTTACGCGAGCAGTACTTC	CASSITPLREQYF
.	TRBV6-5	.	TRBJ2-1	TGTGCCAGCAGTCCCCTATCGGGTAGGGATGAGCAGTTCTTC	CASSPLSGRDEQFF
once	TRBV7-9	.	TRBJ1-1	TGTGCCAGCAGCTCACAGGGAGGAACTGAAGCTTTCTTT	CASSSQGGTEAFF
once	TRBV5-8	.	TRBJ1-1	TGTGCCAGCAGCCCCACAGGGAGGGGGTCTGAAGCTTTCTTT	CASSPTGRGSEAFF
.	TRBV7-8	.	TRBJ2-3	TGTGCCAGCAGCTTAGCCTCAGGGGAAACGCAGTATTTT	CASSLASGETQYF